This TCR beta chain was identified during a study of T cells in Graves' hyperthyroidism and ophthalmopathy. Study observations and caveats: Also found in blood were most expanded thyroid clonotypes above 0.001.

This CDR3 is 15 amino acids long. Germline CDR1 is SGHRS and CDR2 is YFSETQ. The trim removed 4 bases at V and 6 bases at J, leaving 6 bases unmatched. The source material, RNA transcripts, was used to amplify TCR beta CDR3 regions. TCR CDR3 underwent first-round RT-PCR with the HTBI primer set. TCRdb reprocessed the multiplex PCR reads with MiXCR, giving one entry per CDR3 protein. The sample lists 750,000 to 950,000 distinct CDR3 sequences, 38% occurring once. Disease duration under 2 months; hyperthyroidism patients were aged 18 to 65. Diagnosing involved the use of clinical symptoms, serum thyroxine and TRAb, thyroid ultrasound and orbital computed tomography. This clonotype was recorded many times. Its specificity is not known.

V usage is TRBV5-1 and J usage is TRBJ1-4, with 10 nucleotides matching TRBD1. Sequenced: blood. The sequence was collected from a man younger than 35 with Graves' hyperthyroidism. CDR3 nucleotides: TGCGCCAGCAGCCCGGCGGGGACAGGGGATGAAAAACTGTTTTTT. It encodes CASSPAGTGDEKLFF.